This is a list of T cell receptor beta chains from one sample in a study of T cells in Graves' hyperthyroidism and ophthalmopathy. One entry per CDR3 protein, called by TCRdb with MiXCR from the multiplex PCR reads. The sample has fewer than 850,000 distinct CDR3 sequences, 17% seen once. Sequencing input: blood. These receptors all come from a man in his fifties with Graves' hyperthyroidism. Each CDR3 is given with its conserved first and last residue. The D gene is left open where the match is weak. Size is omitted from some rows. Given values are once, few, many or a class for expanded clones.

CDR3 DNA: TGCAGCGTTGACTCTCGGGAAGTGGATGAGCAGTTCTTC
CDR3 protein: CSVDSREVDEQFF
V gene: TRBV29-1
clone size: few
D gene: NA
J gene: TRBJ2-1

CDR3 DNA: TGTGCCAGCAGCTTAGGGCCCGGAGGACAGCTCTACGAGCAGTACTTC
CDR3 protein: CASSLGPGGQLYEQYF
V gene: TRBV11-2
clone size: NA
D gene: NA
J gene: TRBJ2-7

CDR3 DNA: TGTGCCAGCAGCTTTGAGTTCTCGGACAATGAGCAGTTCTTC
CDR3 protein: CASSFEFSDNEQFF
V gene: TRBV7-9
clone size: many
D gene: NA
J gene: TRBJ2-1

CDR3 DNA: TGTGCCAGCAGTGAACGAAGCCCGGGACAGGGGTCCTACAATGAGCAGTTCTTC
CDR3 protein: CASSERSPGQGSYNEQFF
V gene: TRBV2
clone size: NA
D gene: TRBD1
J gene: TRBJ2-1

CDR3 DNA: TGTGCCAGCAGTTTTCTAGCGGGAGTTGTCGGGGAGCTGTTTTTT
CDR3 protein: CASSFLAGVVGELFF
V gene: TRBV7-9
clone size: few
D gene: TRBD2
J gene: TRBJ2-2

CDR3 DNA: TGTGCCACCAGTGAAGGGGGTACCGCCGGGGAGCTGTTTTTT
CDR3 protein: CATSEGGTAGELFF
V gene: TRBV24-1
clone size: NA
D gene: NA
J gene: TRBJ2-2

CDR3 DNA: TGTGCCACCAGTGGTTATAGGAACACCGGGGAGCTGTTTTTT
CDR3 protein: CATSGYRNTGELFF
V gene: TRBV24-1
clone size: NA
D gene: NA
J gene: TRBJ2-2

CDR3 DNA: TGTGCCAGCAGGGGACAGGGGGCACACACTGAAGCTTTCTTT
CDR3 protein: CASRGQGAHTEAFF
V gene: TRBV2
clone size: many
D gene: TRBD1
J gene: TRBJ1-1

CDR3 DNA: TGTGCCAGCAGCTTAGGGGACTATTTCGGCGAGCAGTACTTC
CDR3 protein: CASSLGDYFGEQYF
V gene: TRBV11-2
clone size: NA
D gene: TRBD2
J gene: TRBJ2-7

CDR3 DNA: TGCAGCGTTGGAGGGACAGGGGGTTTTTCTAACTATGGCTACACCTTC
CDR3 protein: CSVGGTGGFSNYGYTF
V gene: TRBV29-1
clone size: NA
D gene: TRBD1
J gene: TRBJ1-2

CDR3 DNA: TGCAGTGCTCCCAAGTACGGGGGTAGGGACAATGAGCAGTTCTTC
CDR3 protein: CSAPKYGGRDNEQFF
V gene: TRBV20-1
clone size: few
D gene: NA
J gene: TRBJ2-1

CDR3 DNA: TGCAGTGCTAGATATAGCGGGAGCACCGGGGAGCTGTTTTTT
CDR3 protein: CSARYSGSTGELFF
V gene: TRBV20-1
clone size: NA
D gene: TRBD2
J gene: TRBJ2-2

CDR3 DNA: TGTGCCAGCAGCGACAATAGCAATCAGCCCCAGCATTTT
CDR3 protein: CASSDNSNQPQHF
V gene: TRBV2
clone size: many
D gene: NA
J gene: TRBJ1-5

CDR3 DNA: TGTGCCTGGAGTGTACAGGAGAACACTGAAGCTTTCTTT
CDR3 protein: CAWSVQENTEAFF
V gene: TRBV30
clone size: many
D gene: NA
J gene: TRBJ1-1

CDR3 DNA: TGTGCCAGCAGTACCTCAGGGACAGGGGACCACGAGCAGTACTTC
CDR3 protein: CASSTSGTGDHEQYF
V gene: TRBV6-1
clone size: NA
D gene: TRBD1
J gene: TRBJ2-7

CDR3 DNA: TGCAGCGTTGAACTTTTATCGGGGGACACGGGGGAGCAGTTCTTC
CDR3 protein: CSVELLSGDTGEQFF
V gene: TRBV29-1
clone size: NA
D gene: NA
J gene: TRBJ2-1

CDR3 DNA: TGTGCCAGCAGCTTCTCGACTAGCGGGAGAGCCGGGGAGCTGTTTTTT
CDR3 protein: CASSFSTSGRAGELFF
V gene: TRBV11-2
clone size: many
D gene: TRBD2
J gene: TRBJ2-2

CDR3 DNA: TGTGCCAGCAGTTTATTAGGCGGATCCTACGAGCAGTACTTC
CDR3 protein: CASSLLGGSYEQYF
V gene: TRBV27
clone size: many
D gene: NA
J gene: TRBJ2-7

CDR3 DNA: TGTGCCAGCAGTTACGGACTAGCGGGAGTCCGGGAGCAGTTCTTC
CDR3 protein: CASSYGLAGVREQFF
V gene: TRBV6-2/TRBV6-3
clone size: many
D gene: TRBD2
J gene: TRBJ2-1

CDR3 DNA: TGTGCCAGCAGTTTTGGCGGTCGAAACTATGGCTACACCTTC
CDR3 protein: CASSFGGRNYGYTF
V gene: TRBV12-3/TRBV12-4
clone size: many
D gene: NA
J gene: TRBJ1-2

CDR3 DNA: TGTGCCAGCAGGGACAGGGGAGACAATGAGCAGTTCTTC
CDR3 protein: CASRDRGDNEQFF
V gene: TRBV12-3/TRBV12-4
clone size: many
D gene: TRBD1
J gene: TRBJ2-1

CDR3 DNA: TGTGCCAGCAGTTTTATGGCACAGGGGAATTCACCCCTCCACTTT
CDR3 protein: CASSFMAQGNSPLHF
V gene: TRBV27
clone size: many
D gene: TRBD1
J gene: TRBJ1-6

CDR3 DNA: TGTGCCAGCAGCACGGACTGGGACGGAGGAGAGACCCAGTACTTC
CDR3 protein: CASSTDWDGGETQYF
V gene: TRBV5-4
clone size: NA
D gene: NA
J gene: TRBJ2-5

CDR3 DNA: TGTGCCAGCTCACCAGAAAATACGCAGTATTTT
CDR3 protein: CASSPENTQYF
V gene: TRBV18
clone size: NA
D gene: NA
J gene: TRBJ2-3

CDR3 DNA: TGTGCCAGCAGCCTAGACAGGTTGAACACTGAAGCTTTCTTT
CDR3 protein: CASSLDRLNTEAFF
V gene: TRBV14
clone size: many
D gene: NA
J gene: TRBJ1-1

CDR3 DNA: TGTGCCAGCAGTCGCACTCAAACAGGGATAAGGAATGAAAAACTGTTTTTT
CDR3 protein: CASSRTQTGIRNEKLFF
V gene: TRBV27
clone size: NA
D gene: NA
J gene: TRBJ1-4

CDR3 DNA: TGTGCCAGCCGACAGGTAGTCTATGGCTACACCTTC
CDR3 protein: CASRQVVYGYTF
V gene: TRBV7-9
clone size: few
D gene: NA
J gene: TRBJ1-2

CDR3 DNA: TGTGCCAGCGGACGTACCGGACACAATCAAGAGACCCAGTACTTC
CDR3 protein: CASGRTGHNQETQYF
V gene: TRBV5-8
clone size: many
D gene: NA
J gene: TRBJ2-5

CDR3 DNA: TGTGCCAGCAGCCCCCACTTATCCCGGGACAGGGTGGGAACTGAAGCTTTCTTT
CDR3 protein: CASSPHLSRDRVGTEAFF
V gene: TRBV7-9
clone size: NA
D gene: TRBD1
J gene: TRBJ1-1

CDR3 DNA: TGTGCCAGCAGCTTAGGCGGGGCCTGGAATGAGCAGTTCTTC
CDR3 protein: CASSLGGAWNEQFF
V gene: TRBV7-2
clone size: few
D gene: NA
J gene: TRBJ2-1

CDR3 DNA: TGCGCCAGCAGCTTCGGCGCCATCTATGGCTACACCTTC
CDR3 protein: CASSFGAIYGYTF
V gene: TRBV5-1
clone size: few
D gene: NA
J gene: TRBJ1-2

CDR3 DNA: TGTGCCAGCAGCTGGACAGGTGCGGGGAGCAATCAGCCCCAGCATTTT
CDR3 protein: CASSWTGAGSNQPQHF
V gene: TRBV7-9
clone size: NA
D gene: TRBD1
J gene: TRBJ1-5

CDR3 DNA: TGTGCCAGCAGTTTACCAGGGATGAGCAATCAGCCCCAGCATTTT
CDR3 protein: CASSLPGMSNQPQHF
V gene: TRBV12-3/TRBV12-4
clone size: many
D gene: NA
J gene: TRBJ1-5

CDR3 DNA: TGTGCCAGCAGCGTCGGGGACAGTCCTAACTATGGCTACACCTTC
CDR3 protein: CASSVGDSPNYGYTF
V gene: TRBV9
clone size: few
D gene: TRBD1
J gene: TRBJ1-2

CDR3 DNA: TGTGCCAGCAGCTTGGATAACAGGGCAGTCGGGAGGCAGCCCCAGCATTTT
CDR3 protein: CASSLDNRAVGRQPQHF
V gene: TRBV5-5
clone size: many
D gene: NA
J gene: TRBJ1-5

CDR3 DNA: TGTGCCAGCAGACCCCAGCCAAGCTCTGGAAACACCATATATTTT
CDR3 protein: CASRPQPSSGNTIYF
V gene: TRBV12-3/TRBV12-4
clone size: many
D gene: NA
J gene: TRBJ1-3

CDR3 DNA: TGTGCCAGCAGTTACTCGATGGGGGGGGCGCCCCAGCCTGGGGCCAACGTCCTGACTTTC
CDR3 protein: CASSYSMGGAPQPGANVLTF
V gene: TRBV6-5
clone size: few
D gene: NA
J gene: TRBJ2-6

CDR3 DNA: TGTGCCAGCAGCCAAGAAGGCAGGGGTGGTTTTGGCTACACCTTC
CDR3 protein: CASSQEGRGGFGYTF
V gene: TRBV6-1
clone size: NA
D gene: NA
J gene: TRBJ1-2

CDR3 DNA: TGTGCCAGCAGCTCCATCCGCGACAGAGGCGGCCAAGATGGCTACACCTTC
CDR3 protein: CASSSIRDRGGQDGYTF
V gene: TRBV11-2
clone size: NA
D gene: NA
J gene: TRBJ1-2

CDR3 DNA: TGTGCCAGCAGCCACCGCTTCGCCATGAACACTGAAGCTTTCTTT
CDR3 protein: CASSHRFAMNTEAFF
V gene: TRBV3-1
clone size: many
D gene: NA
J gene: TRBJ1-1

CDR3 DNA: TGTGCCAGCTCAGGGGACGGAGCGGGCCAAGAGACCCAGTACTTC
CDR3 protein: CASSGDGAGQETQYF
V gene: TRBV18
clone size: few
D gene: NA
J gene: TRBJ2-5

CDR3 DNA: TGTGCCAGCAGCCGGGTCGAGACCCAGTACTTC
CDR3 protein: CASSRVETQYF
V gene: TRBV11-2
clone size: many
D gene: NA
J gene: TRBJ2-5

CDR3 DNA: TGTGCCAGCAGTTTCCGTATAGCGGGAGGTTCAACCTACGAGCAGTACTTC
CDR3 protein: CASSFRIAGGSTYEQYF
V gene: TRBV28
clone size: many
D gene: TRBD2
J gene: TRBJ2-7

CDR3 DNA: TGCAGTGCTAACCGGGACGTAGAAGAGACCCAGTACTTC
CDR3 protein: CSANRDVEETQYF
V gene: TRBV20-1
clone size: few
D gene: NA
J gene: TRBJ2-5

CDR3 DNA: TGTGCCAGTAGTAAGGACGGGACTTTTGAGACCCAGTACTTC
CDR3 protein: CASSKDGTFETQYF
V gene: TRBV19
clone size: NA
D gene: NA
J gene: TRBJ2-5

CDR3 DNA: TGTGCCAGCAGTGAATATAGAGGGATCGATGAGCAGTTCTTC
CDR3 protein: CASSEYRGIDEQFF
V gene: TRBV2
clone size: many
D gene: NA
J gene: TRBJ2-1

CDR3 DNA: TGTGCCAGCAGCCAGACTAGCGTTCTCGCAGATACGCAGTATTTT
CDR3 protein: CASSQTSVLADTQYF
V gene: TRBV7-3
clone size: many
D gene: TRBD2
J gene: TRBJ2-3

CDR3 DNA: TGTGCCAGCAGTGAGGACAGGGGACTAGCGGTCCCCTACAATGAGCAGTTCTTC
CDR3 protein: CASSEDRGLAVPYNEQFF
V gene: TRBV2
clone size: many
D gene: TRBD2
J gene: TRBJ2-1

CDR3 DNA: TGTGCCAGCAGTTACTCCTCGGTAGAAGTTTCTACCTACGAGCAGTACTTC
CDR3 protein: CASSYSSVEVSTYEQYF
V gene: TRBV6-2/TRBV6-3
clone size: NA
D gene: NA
J gene: TRBJ2-7

CDR3 DNA: TGCAGCGTTGATGGAGGGCCCTTCACTGAAGCTTTCTTT
CDR3 protein: CSVDGGPFTEAFF
V gene: TRBV29-1
clone size: many
D gene: NA
J gene: TRBJ1-1

CDR3 DNA: TGCAGTGCTAGGGATCCGGTCACCGGGAAGGCAGGAAACACCATATATTTT
CDR3 protein: CSARDPVTGKAGNTIYF
V gene: TRBV20-1
clone size: few
D gene: NA
J gene: TRBJ1-3